This T cell receptor beta chain appears in the sequencing data of a study of cytomegalovirus exposure and HLA in healthy donors. Study outcomes and limitations: Reported performance of the classifier showed diagnosis of cytomegalovirus status with high specificity and sensitivity.

In regard to this clone: Its antigen is currently unknown.

Germline V gene lookup returns CDR1 SGHAT and CDR2 FQDESV (reference sequence). This CDR3 spans 13 amino acids. V shed 5 bases and J shed 4 bases, with 11 bases lying between them. A multiplex PCR was run with 60 Vbeta primers and 13 Jbeta primers. The assay was immunoSEQ multiplex PCR, and TCRdb's table has in-frame clones only and misses some. The table shows about 150,000 clones, with 74% occurring only once. The chain combines TRBV11-1 with TRBJ1-2; D is unclear. Sequenced material: PBMCs. This clonotype originated in a man aged 25 to 45 in good health and CMV-seronegative. CDR3 region: CASSGSGFYGYTF. CDR3 bases: TGTGCCAGCAGCGGGTCGGGTTTCTATGGCTACACCTTC.